These 24 T cell receptor beta chains were all obtained from the same sample, sequenced in a study of T cell repertoires in cytomegalovirus infection. These receptors' antigens are unknown. TCRdb ran MiXCR on the reads and lists one entry per CDR3 protein. Among hundreds of thousands of distinct CDR3 sequences listed, roughly 31% were seen once. This material consisted of cultured CD8+ T cells from PBMCs, taken from culture after CMV antigen stimulation. The receptors were sampled from a human donor in good health (CMV status not recorded). Some clones in this sample may be carry-over from other donors' samples.

The chain has TRBV12-3 or TRBV12-4 and TRBJ1-1; no clear D gene. The germline V and J ends were trimmed by 2 bases and 5 bases, with 6 bases remaining between them. This CDR3 is built from 12 residues. The CDR3 region has the DNA TGTGCCAGCAGTTTACCCTTTACTGAAGCTTTCTTT. Translating gives CASSLPFTEAFF.

In this sample, this clonotype turned up many times. The rearrangement uses TRBV12-3 or TRBV12-4 and TRBJ2-3; 10 nucleotides line up with TRBD1. This CDR3 has 15 amino acids. V shed 6 bases, J shed 4 bases, and the junction held 7 bases outside the gene matches. The CDR3 sequence: CASSPDRGVADTQYF. In DNA form, the CDR3 reads TGTGCCAGCAGCCCGGACAGGGGGGTTGCAGATACGCAGTATTTT.

The CDR3 protein is CASSNPGLTEAFF. The DNA of the CDR3 is TGTGCCAGCAGTAACCCCGGGTTGACTGAAGCTTTCTTT. V and J are TRBV27 and TRBJ1-1, with D unresolved. Trimming removed 5 bases at V and 5 bases at J, with 12 bases between. The CDR3 runs 13 residues. The germline V gene has CDR1 MNHEY and CDR2 SMNVEV (reference sequence).

This clonotype turned up a few times. J is TRBJ1-1 and V is TRBV12-3 or TRBV12-4; possibly TRBD1 for D (5 bases). The CDR3 loop spans 13 amino acids. The V gene lost 3 bases and the J gene lost 6 bases, with 11 bases spanning the gap. The CDR3 here is CASSFQGYPEAFF. The CDR3 DNA sequence: TGTGCCAGCAGTTTTCAGGGTTACCCTGAAGCTTTCTTT.

The genes are TRBV19 and TRBJ1-5; D not certain. Germline CDR1 reads LNHDA; CDR2 reads SQIVND (reference sequence). The CDR3 contains 14 residues. Deletions cut 7 bases from V and 6 bases from J, with 16 bases between. The CDR3 reads CASTPKRMAQPQHF. In DNA form, the CDR3 reads TGTGCCAGTACCCCTAAGAGAATGGCTCAGCCCCAGCATTTT. Combining the CDR3 with reference TRBV19 and TRBJ1-5 gives the whole variable domain DGGITQSPKYLFRKEGQNVTLSCEQNLNHDAMYWYRQDPGQGLRLIYYSQIVNDFQKGDIAEGYSVSREKKESFPLTVTSAQKNPTAFYLCASTPKRMAQPQHFGDGTRLSIL.

The V gene is TRBV7-6, the J gene TRBJ1-2, with TRBD1 matching over 8 bases. The CDR3 contains 15 residues. The V segment lost 4 bases and the J segment 5 bases; nucleotides outside the gene matches: 9. The V gene's germline CDR1 is SGHVS and CDR2 FNYEAQ. CDR3: CASSSTDRAEYGYTF. The DNA for the CDR3 is TGTGCCAGCAGCTCGACGGACAGGGCAGAGTATGGCTACACCTTC.

The rearrangement joins TRBV28 to TRBJ2-3; no clear D. Germline V CDR1 and CDR2: MDHEN, SYDVKM. With 4 bases removed from V and 0 bases from J, the gap between germline ends came to 8 bases. The CDR3 covers 14 residues. The CDR3 loop reads CASSSQISTDTQYF. CDR3 DNA: TGTGCCAGCAGTTCCCAAATTAGCACAGATACGCAGTATTTT. The full variable domain, with the rest looked up from reference TRBV28 and TRBJ2-3, is DVKVTQSSRYLVKRTGEKVFLECVQDMDHENMFWYRQDPGLGLRLIYFSYDVKMKEKGDIPEGYSVSREKKERFSLILESASTNQTSMYLCASSSQISTDTQYFGPGTRLTVL.

The CDR3 bases are TGTGCCAGCAGCCCAGGGGGGGGCCTGAACGAGCAGTACTTC. This codes for CASSPGGGLNEQYF. V gene TRBV9 combines with J gene TRBJ2-7; TRBD1 or TRBD2 may be the D gene (7 bases each). The V end was cut by 4 bases, the J end by 5 bases, with 16 bases between. Germline-derived CDR1 and CDR2 are SGDLS and YYNGEE. This CDR3 has 14 residues.

The V and J genes are TRBV7-6 and TRBJ1-2; TRBD1 matches 11 bases. The CDR3 has 16 amino acids. V gave up 3 bases and J gave up 4 bases; unmatched junction bases: 7. Per the germline V gene, CDR1 is SGHVS and CDR2 is FNYEAQ. This CDR3 reads CASSLGRTGGSYGYTF. The DNA of the CDR3 is TGTGCCAGCAGCTTGGGCCGGACAGGGGGCTCCTATGGCTACACCTTC.

The J gene is TRBJ1-5, the V gene TRBV20-1, with 8 bases aligning to TRBD1. The CDR3 extends over 13 amino acids. CDR1 DFQATT and CDR2 SNEGSKA come from the germline V gene (reference sequence). V trimming: 3 bases; J trimming: 6 bases; junction bases outside the gene matches: 4. Here the CDR3 reads CSARQGASQPQHF. CDR3 bases: TGCAGTGCTAGGCAGGGGGCGAGTCAGCCCCAGCATTTT.

The rearrangement links TRBV7-9 to TRBJ1-3; 7 bases fit TRBD1. This CDR3 contains 16 residues. J gave up 3 bases and V 4 bases, and 9 bases lay outside the gene matches. Germline CDR1 and CDR2: SEHNR and FQNEAQ (reference sequence). CDR3 bases: TGTGCCAGCAGCTCGGGCACAGGGGCAATTGGAAACACCATATATTTT. Encoded protein: CASSSGTGAIGNTIYF.

This clonotype occurred a few times. The chain combines TRBV7-9 with TRBJ1-5; tentative D call: TRBD1 (6 bases). The germline CDR1 and CDR2 sequences are SEHNR and FQNEAQ (reference sequence). V lost 6 bases and J 1 base, leaving 13 bases between the germline ends. CDR3 length equals 15 residues. The CDR3 spells CASSTMGGSNQPQHF. The CDR3 DNA sequence: TGTGCCAGCAGTACCATGGGGGGCAGCAATCAGCCCCAGCATTTT.

This sequence joins TRBV6-2 or TRBV6-3 and TRBJ1-5; the D gene is possibly TRBD1 (5 bases). The CDR3 contains 13 residues. Germline lookup yields CDR1 MNHEY and CDR2 SVGEGT. V dropped 6 bases and J dropped 9 bases, with 15 bases sitting between them. The CDR3 loop is CASSDSGKGPQHF. The CDR3 nucleotides are TGTGCCAGCAGCGACAGTGGAAAGGGGCCCCAGCATTTT.

The J gene is TRBJ2-3, the V gene TRBV19; D is perhaps TRBD2 (5 bases). Trimming removed 6 bases from V and 4 bases from J, with 11 bases in between. CDR1 is LNHDA and CDR2 is SQIVND in the germline V gene (reference sequence). This CDR3 comprises 13 residues. The CDR3 spells CASSLTAADTQYF. The CDR3 nucleotides read TGTGCCAGTAGCCTAACAGCGGCAGATACGCAGTATTTT.

The chain joins TRBV29-1 to TRBJ1-2, with 7 bases matching TRBD1. Germline-derived CDR1 and CDR2 are SQVTM and ANQGSEA. V gave up 5 bases and J gave up 7 bases; unmatched junction bases: 10. The length of the CDR3 is 13 residues. In DNA, the CDR3 is TGCAGCGTTCCAGGGGGGCAAAAGGGTGGCTACACCTTC. It yields the protein CSVPGGQKGGYTF.

The rearrangement links TRBV10-3 to TRBJ1-5, with D unclear. This CDR3 comprises 15 residues. CDR1 and CDR2 (germline): ENHRY, SYGVKD. V dropped 3 bases and J dropped 5 bases, with 14 bases sitting between them. CDR3 residues: CAISDSNRVYQPQHF. DNA for the CDR3: TGTGCCATCAGTGATAGCAACCGCGTATATCAGCCCCAGCATTTT.

Ten or more counts support this clonotype. The gene calls are TRBV7-6 and TRBJ1-3; D might be TRBD1 (6 bases). Trimming shortened V by 2 bases and J by 8 bases, and 25 bases separated the two germline ends. The length of the CDR3 is 18 residues. From germline, CDR1 is SGHVS and CDR2 FNYEAQ. The CDR3: CASSLSVTKGQRRDTIYF. The CDR3 DNA is TGTGCCAGCAGCTTATCCGTTACGAAAGGACAGCGGCGGGACACCATATATTTT.

This clonotype has at least ten counts. The chain is built from TRBV12-3 or TRBV12-4 and TRBJ2-5, with D possibly matching TRBD2 (6 bases). V lost 1 base and J 6 bases, leaving 9 bases between the germline ends. The CDR3 sequence is 13 residues long. CDR3 sequence: CASSLGGRQTQYF. DNA for the CDR3: TGTGCCAGCAGTTTAGGAGGGAGGCAGACCCAGTACTTC.

This chain's CDR3 is CASSEAPRPREAFF. The CDR3, as DNA: TGTGCCAGCAGTGAAGCGCCCAGGCCCAGGGAAGCTTTCTTT. V is TRBV6-1 and J is TRBJ1-1, with D hard to call. The CDR3 has 14 amino acids. V dropped 0 bases and J dropped 8 bases, with 13 bases sitting between them. Per germline, CDR1 MNHNS and CDR2 SASEGT.

J is TRBJ2-5 and V is TRBV10-3, with D possibly TRBD1 on 6 matching bases. CDR1 is ENHRY, CDR2 SYGVKD, per germline. The V end lost 0 bases, the J end lost 4 bases, and 12 bases lay between the germline ends. The CDR3 runs to 15 residues. Here the CDR3 reads CAISESSQGRETQYF. CDR3 bases: TGTGCCATCAGTGAGTCTTCCCAGGGGCGAGAGACCCAGTACTTC.

This chain links TRBV11-2 with TRBJ1-3; a weak D match, TRBD1 (6 bases). In germline, CDR1 is SGHAT, CDR2 FQNNGV. V was clipped by 3 bases and J by 0 bases, with 12 bases between them. The CDR3 loop spans 16 amino acids. In nucleotides, the CDR3 is TGTGCCAGCAGCTTGACAGGTCTACTCTCTGGAAACACCATATATTTT. This codes for CASSLTGLLSGNTIYF.

This clonotype was counted once. A junction boundary mismatches the germline segment, possibly from a read error. The chain is built from TRBV5-1 and TRBJ2-6, with 12 bases fitting TRBD1. CDR1 is SGHRS, CDR2 YFSETQ, per germline. This CDR3 region has 19 residues. The CDR3 DNA sequence: TGCGCCAGCACCTTGGCCCCGGGACAGGGGGCGTACGGGGCCAACGTCCTGACTTTC. Its protein is CASTLAPGQGAYGANVLTF.

This clonotype is a singleton in its sample. The chain carries TRBV5-6 and TRBJ2-7; the D is unclear. The V gene's germline CDR1 is SGHDT and CDR2 YYEEEE. The V end was cut by 2 bases, the J end by 5 bases, with 11 bases between. The CDR3 spans 13 residues. CDR3 sequence: CASSFSTANEQYF. CDR3 bases: TGTGCCAGCAGCTTCTCCACAGCGAACGAGCAGTACTTC.

About this clonotype: A clone one base away is much larger, so this may be a read error. V and J are TRBV7-3 and TRBJ1-1, with a possible D match to TRBD1 (6 bases). The CDR3 length is 12 residues. In germline, CDR1 is SGHTA, CDR2 FQGTGA. This CDR3 reads CANSPGATEAFF. CDR3 sequence (DNA): TGTGCCAACAGCCCAGGGGCCACTGAAGCTTTCTTT.